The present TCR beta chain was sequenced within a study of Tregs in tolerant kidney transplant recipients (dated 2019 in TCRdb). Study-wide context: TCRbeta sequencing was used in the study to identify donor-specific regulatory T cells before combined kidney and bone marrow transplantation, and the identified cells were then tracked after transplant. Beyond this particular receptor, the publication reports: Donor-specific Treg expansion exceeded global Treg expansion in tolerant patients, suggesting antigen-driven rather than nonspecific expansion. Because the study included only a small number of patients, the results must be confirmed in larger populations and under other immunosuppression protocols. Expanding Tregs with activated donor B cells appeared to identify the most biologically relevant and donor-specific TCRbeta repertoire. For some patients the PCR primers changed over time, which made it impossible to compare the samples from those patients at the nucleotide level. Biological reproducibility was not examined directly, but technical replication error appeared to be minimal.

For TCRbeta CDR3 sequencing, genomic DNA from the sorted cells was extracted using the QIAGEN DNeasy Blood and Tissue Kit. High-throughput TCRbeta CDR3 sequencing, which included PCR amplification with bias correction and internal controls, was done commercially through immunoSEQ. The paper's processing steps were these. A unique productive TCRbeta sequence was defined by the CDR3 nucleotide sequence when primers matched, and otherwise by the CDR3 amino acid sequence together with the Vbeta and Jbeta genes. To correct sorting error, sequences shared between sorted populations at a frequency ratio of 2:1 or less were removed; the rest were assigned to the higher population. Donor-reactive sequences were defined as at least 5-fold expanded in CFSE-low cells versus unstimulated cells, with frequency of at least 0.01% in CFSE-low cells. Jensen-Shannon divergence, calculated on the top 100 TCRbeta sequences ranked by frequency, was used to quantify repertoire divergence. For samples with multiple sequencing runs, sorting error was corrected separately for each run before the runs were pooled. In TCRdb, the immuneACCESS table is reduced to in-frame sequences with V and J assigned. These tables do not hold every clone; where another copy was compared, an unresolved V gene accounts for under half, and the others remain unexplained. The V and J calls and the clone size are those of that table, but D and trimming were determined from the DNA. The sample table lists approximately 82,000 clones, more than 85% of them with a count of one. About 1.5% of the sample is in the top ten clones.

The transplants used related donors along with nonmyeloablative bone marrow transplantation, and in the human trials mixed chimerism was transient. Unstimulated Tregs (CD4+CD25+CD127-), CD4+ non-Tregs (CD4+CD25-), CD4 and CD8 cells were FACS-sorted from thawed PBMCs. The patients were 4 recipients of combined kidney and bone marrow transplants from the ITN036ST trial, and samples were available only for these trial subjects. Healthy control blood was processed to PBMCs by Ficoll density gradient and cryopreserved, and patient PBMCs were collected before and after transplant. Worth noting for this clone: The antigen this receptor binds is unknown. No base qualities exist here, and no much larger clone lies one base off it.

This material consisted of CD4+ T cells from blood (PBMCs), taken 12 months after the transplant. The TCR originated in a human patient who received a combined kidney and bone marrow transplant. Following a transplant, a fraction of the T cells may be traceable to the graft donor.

The bases read TGTGCCAGCAGCCTAGCCTCGGGACAGGGGCAATACGAGCAGTACTTC. Its protein reads: CASSLASGQGQYEQYF. The chain employs TRBV21-1 and TRBJ2-7; TRBD1 is the table's D call, not checked against the DNA. TRBV21-1 is listed as a pseudogene. There are 16 amino acids in the CDR3, from cysteine to phenylalanine inclusive. The DNA shown is the 48-base CDR3, in frame from base 1.